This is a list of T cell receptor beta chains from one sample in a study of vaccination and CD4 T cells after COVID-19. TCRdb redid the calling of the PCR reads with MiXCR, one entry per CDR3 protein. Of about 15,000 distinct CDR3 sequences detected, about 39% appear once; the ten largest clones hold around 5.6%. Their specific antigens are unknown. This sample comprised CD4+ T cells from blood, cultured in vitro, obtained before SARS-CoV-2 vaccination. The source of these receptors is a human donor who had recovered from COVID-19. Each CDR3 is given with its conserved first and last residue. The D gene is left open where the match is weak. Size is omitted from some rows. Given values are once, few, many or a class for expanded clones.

DNA: TGCGCCAGCAGCTTGGGGGTGGTGGTCCACGAGCAGTACTTC
CDR3: CASSLGVVVHEQYF
J: TRBJ2-7
size: once
V: TRBV5-1
D: .

DNA: TGCAGTGCTAGGCGACCATTGAACATTGAAGCTTTCTTT
CDR3: CSARRPLNIEAFF
J: TRBJ1-1
size: .
V: TRBV20-1
D: .

DNA: TGTGCCAGCAGCTTAGCCAGACAGGGGTATGGCTACACCTTC
CDR3: CASSLARQGYGYTF
J: TRBJ1-2
size: .
V: TRBV7-8
D: TRBD1

DNA: TGCGCCAGCAGCTTAGGGACAACTAGGGGTCCTATGAACACTGAAGCTTTCTTT
CDR3: CASSLGTTRGPMNTEAFF
J: TRBJ1-1
size: .
V: TRBV5-1
D: .

DNA: TGTGCCAGCAGCTTAACCCTGGACCCGAATCAGCCCCAGCATTTT
CDR3: CASSLTLDPNQPQHF
J: TRBJ1-5
size: .
V: TRBV7-8
D: .

DNA: TGCAGTGCTAGACGGCGGCTCGCAAAACTCTCCTACAATGAGCAGTTCTTC
CDR3: CSARRRLAKLSYNEQFF
J: TRBJ2-1
size: few
V: TRBV20-1
D: .

DNA: TGCAGTGCTAGGGTCCCCCCGGATCAGCCCCAGTATTTT
CDR3: CSARVPPDQPQYF
J: TRBJ2-3
size: .
V: TRBV20-1
D: .

DNA: TGTGCCAGCAGTCCTTTGGAGTTAGTTACTGGCAATCAGCCCCAGCATTTT
CDR3: CASSPLELVTGNQPQHF
J: TRBJ1-5
size: few
V: TRBV6-1
D: .

DNA: TGTGCCAGCAGTCAAGCAGGACAGGGAGGACGTGGCTACACCTTC
CDR3: CASSQAGQGGRGYTF
J: TRBJ1-2
size: .
V: TRBV5-4
D: TRBD1

DNA: TGTGCCAGCAGGATTAGCAGCAATCAGCCCCAGCATTTT
CDR3: CASRISSNQPQHF
J: TRBJ1-5
size: .
V: TRBV6-1
D: .

DNA: TGCAGTGCTAGTCTTACTCGGCAAATGGACAGGAATCAGCCCCAGCATTTT
CDR3: CSASLTRQMDRNQPQHF
J: TRBJ1-5
size: .
V: TRBV20-1
D: TRBD1

DNA: TGTGCCAGTAGTGTAGGACAGGGTACGGGCGCTGAAGCTTTCTTT
CDR3: CASSVGQGTGAEAFF
J: TRBJ1-1
size: few
V: TRBV19
D: TRBD1

DNA: TGTGCCAGCAGTCGGAGACTAGCGGGAGTCTACGAGCAGTACTTC
CDR3: CASSRRLAGVYEQYF
J: TRBJ2-7
size: .
V: TRBV7-2
D: TRBD2

DNA: TGTGCCAGCAGTTGGACCGGGATCGCTGAAGCTTTCTTT
CDR3: CASSWTGIAEAFF
J: TRBJ1-1
size: few
V: TRBV6-2/TRBV6-3
D: .

DNA: TGTGCCAGCAGTTACGGAGGTCTAGCGGGGAGAAGAGATGAGCAGTACTTC
CDR3: CASSYGGLAGRRDEQYF
J: TRBJ2-7
size: .
V: TRBV6-5
D: TRBD2

DNA: TGTGCCAGTCGAATGACAGAATACAATGAGCAGTTCTTC
CDR3: CASRMTEYNEQFF
J: TRBJ2-1
size: .
V: TRBV19
D: .

DNA: TGTGCCAGCAGCCCTAGCGGGAGCTTCTACGAGCAGTACTTC
CDR3: CASSPSGSFYEQYF
J: TRBJ2-7
size: .
V: TRBV28
D: TRBD2

DNA: TGTGCCAGCAGTTACCGGGGACAGGGGGTATACGAGCAGTACTTC
CDR3: CASSYRGQGVYEQYF
J: TRBJ2-7
size: .
V: TRBV6-5
D: TRBD1

DNA: TGTGCCACCCAATCCCCGGGGGGCCGGACCGGGGAGCTGTTTTTT
CDR3: CATQSPGGRTGELFF
J: TRBJ2-2
size: .
V: TRBV6-2/TRBV6-3
D: .

DNA: TGTGCCAGCAGCTTAGAAAGGGGAGAGCAGTACTTC
CDR3: CASSLERGEQYF
J: TRBJ2-7
size: .
V: TRBV11-2
D: .

DNA: TGTGCCAGCAGCTCGGACGCGGATTTCCTCGCTGGCTACATCTTC
CDR3: CASSSDADFLAGYIF
J: TRBJ1-2
size: .
V: TRBV7-2
D: .

DNA: TGTGCCAGCAGCTTACAGACAGGGGGTACCGGGGAGCTGTTTTTT
CDR3: CASSLQTGGTGELFF
J: TRBJ2-2
size: few
V: TRBV7-3
D: TRBD1

DNA: TGTGCCAGCAGTTACCCACAGGGGCGCGGCTACACCTTC
CDR3: CASSYPQGRGYTF
J: TRBJ1-2
size: few
V: TRBV6-2/TRBV6-3
D: TRBD1

DNA: TGTGCCACATCCCGGGGCCACAATGAGCAGTTCTTC
CDR3: CATSRGHNEQFF
J: TRBJ2-1
size: .
V: TRBV30
D: .

DNA: TGTGCCAGCAGTTACGCCAGTAACTATGGCTACACCTTC
CDR3: CASSYASNYGYTF
J: TRBJ1-2
size: medium-sized
V: TRBV6-5
D: .

DNA: TGTGCCACCAGCAGAGATTTCGGGACTAGCGGGCCCTACGAGCAGTACTTC
CDR3: CATSRDFGTSGPYEQYF
J: TRBJ2-7
size: .
V: TRBV15
D: TRBD2

DNA: TGTGCCAGCAGTTTTCCCGGGACAGTAACCTACGAGCAGTACTTC
CDR3: CASSFPGTVTYEQYF
J: TRBJ2-7
size: few
V: TRBV28
D: TRBD1

DNA: TGTGCCAGCAGCTCCGGTCGGGGGGGGCGGACGCAGTATTTT
CDR3: CASSSGRGGRTQYF
J: TRBJ2-3
size: .
V: TRBV7-2
D: TRBD2

DNA: TGTGCCAGTAGTGTCTCGAACACCGGGGAGCTGTTTTTT
CDR3: CASSVSNTGELFF
J: TRBJ2-2
size: few
V: TRBV19
D: .

DNA: TGTGCCAGCAGCTTATCCAGGGCAGGGAAAGGTGAGCAGTACTTC
CDR3: CASSLSRAGKGEQYF
J: TRBJ2-7
size: .
V: TRBV7-9
D: .

DNA: TGTGCCAGCAGCGGGAACAGGGATTTTAACTACGAGCAGTACTTC
CDR3: CASSGNRDFNYEQYF
J: TRBJ2-7
size: .
V: TRBV11-1
D: .

DNA: TGTGCCAGCAGAGCAGGTCTCAATCAGCCCCAGCATTTT
CDR3: CASRAGLNQPQHF
J: TRBJ1-5
size: few
V: TRBV28
D: .

DNA: TGCGCCAGCAGCTTGGAGACGGAAAATTCACCCCTCCACTTT
CDR3: CASSLETENSPLHF
J: TRBJ1-6
size: .
V: TRBV5-1
D: .

DNA: TGTGCCAGCAGTGCCCCGAGGTTCAGGGCCTATGGCTACACCTTC
CDR3: CASSAPRFRAYGYTF
J: TRBJ1-2
size: .
V: TRBV6-4
D: .

DNA: TGTGCCAGCAGCTTCCTCACAGGGGCGGCTAGGCAGGACACTGAAGCTTTCTTT
CDR3: CASSFLTGAARQDTEAFF
J: TRBJ1-1
size: .
V: TRBV11-3
D: TRBD1

DNA: TGTGCCAGCAGCTTAGCCCAGGGGGCGCCGGGCACTGAAGCTTTCTTT
CDR3: CASSLAQGAPGTEAFF
J: TRBJ1-1
size: few
V: TRBV7-8
D: TRBD1

DNA: TGTGCCAGTAGTCCTGGGCGAGGGAGCAATCAGCCCCAGCATTTT
CDR3: CASSPGRGSNQPQHF
J: TRBJ1-5
size: .
V: TRBV19
D: .

DNA: TGCAGTGCTAGAGAAACAGAAAACTATGGCTACACCTTC
CDR3: CSARETENYGYTF
J: TRBJ1-2
size: .
V: TRBV20-1
D: .

DNA: TGTGCCAGTCCACCCACTCAGGGACTCAACACTGAAGCTTTCTTT
CDR3: CASPPTQGLNTEAFF
J: TRBJ1-1
size: .
V: TRBV28
D: .

DNA: TGTGCCAGCAGCTTAGTAAGAGGAAGCTCCTACGAGCAGTACTTC
CDR3: CASSLVRGSSYEQYF
J: TRBJ2-7
size: .
V: TRBV7-2
D: .

DNA: TGCAGTGCTAGAGCCGGACAGGGGTATAGCAATCAGCCCCAGCATTTT
CDR3: CSARAGQGYSNQPQHF
J: TRBJ1-5
size: .
V: TRBV20-1
D: TRBD1

DNA: TGTGCCAGCAGTCGATTAAGACAGGGGATGAACTATGGCTACACCTTC
CDR3: CASSRLRQGMNYGYTF
J: TRBJ1-2
size: few
V: TRBV7-2
D: TRBD1

DNA: TGTGCCAGCAGTTTATTGGCGGGATCCTACAATGAGCAGTTCTTC
CDR3: CASSLLAGSYNEQFF
J: TRBJ2-1
size: .
V: TRBV12-3/TRBV12-4
D: .

DNA: TGTGCCAGCAGTTCGACAGGGGGGGCGAATCAGCCCCAGCATTTT
CDR3: CASSSTGGANQPQHF
J: TRBJ1-5
size: .
V: TRBV6-2/TRBV6-3
D: TRBD1

DNA: TGCGCCAGCAGCCTTACAGGGGTGGGCACTGAAGCTTTCTTT
CDR3: CASSLTGVGTEAFF
J: TRBJ1-1
size: .
V: TRBV5-1
D: TRBD1

DNA: TGCAGTGCCCGGACCAGCTCCTACAATGAGCAGTTCTTC
CDR3: CSARTSSYNEQFF
J: TRBJ2-1
size: .
V: TRBV20-1
D: .

DNA: TGTGCCAGCAGTTACCCCCCTCCTTTTGGCTCCTACGAGCAGTACTTC
CDR3: CASSYPPPFGSYEQYF
J: TRBJ2-7
size: few
V: TRBV6-2/TRBV6-3
D: .

DNA: TGCAGTGCTAGAGTTAGTAAGCGGCAGAGCACAGATACGCAGTATTTT
CDR3: CSARVSKRQSTDTQYF
J: TRBJ2-3
size: .
V: TRBV20-1
D: .

DNA: TGCAGTGCTTTGGGCCCCAGGGGTTTCTTT
CDR3: CSALGPRGFF
J: TRBJ1-1
size: few
V: TRBV20-1
D: .